The T cell receptor (beta chain) described here comes from a study of regulatory T cells in long-lasting Graves disease. V was shortened by 2 bases and J by 2 bases, with 9 bases between the two germline ends. CDR1 is ENHRY and CDR2 is SYGVKD in the germline V gene. This CDR3 spans 14 amino acids. Time point here: persistent/refractory GD, antithyroid drugs over 5 years with positive TRAb. After RNA was extracted from PBMCs, the TCR library was made from it. The peripheral blood volume drawn was around 10 milliliters, and it was collected into EDTA tubes. There are a few counts of this clonotype. Both iRepertoire HTBI primers and Arm-PCR of CDR3 regions were used to build the TCR beta libraries. One entry per CDR3 protein results from TCRdb running MiXCR on the multiplex PCR reads. The sample lists around 460,000 distinct CDR3 sequences; 20% to 25% were seen once.

The source material was peripheral blood mononuclear cells (PBMCs), sampled when the disease was refractory, from a patient treated with antithyroid drugs. This chain uses TRBV10-3 with TRBJ2-5; D assignment may be TRBD1 or TRBD2 (5 bases each). The clonotype was recovered from a female donor with Graves disease. The CDR3 DNA reads as TGTGCCATCAGTGAGGGGGGAGCACAAGAGACCCAGTACTTC. Amino acids: CAISEGGAQETQYF.